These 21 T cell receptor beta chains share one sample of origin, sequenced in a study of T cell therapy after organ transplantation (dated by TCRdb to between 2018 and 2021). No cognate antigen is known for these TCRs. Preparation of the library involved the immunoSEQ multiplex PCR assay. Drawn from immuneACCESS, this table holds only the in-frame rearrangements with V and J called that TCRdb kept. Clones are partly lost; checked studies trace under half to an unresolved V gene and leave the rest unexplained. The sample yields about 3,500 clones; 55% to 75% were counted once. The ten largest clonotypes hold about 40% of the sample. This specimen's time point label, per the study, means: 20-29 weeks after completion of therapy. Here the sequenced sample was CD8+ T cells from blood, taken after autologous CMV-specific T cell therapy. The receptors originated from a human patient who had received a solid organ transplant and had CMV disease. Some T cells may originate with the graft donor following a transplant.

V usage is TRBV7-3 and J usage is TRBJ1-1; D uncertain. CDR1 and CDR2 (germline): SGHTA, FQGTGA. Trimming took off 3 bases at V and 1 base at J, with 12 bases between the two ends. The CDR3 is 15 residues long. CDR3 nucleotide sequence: TGTGCCAGCAGCTTGTCCGGGTGGGGGAACACTGAAGCTTTCTTT. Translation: CASSLSGWGNTEAFF.

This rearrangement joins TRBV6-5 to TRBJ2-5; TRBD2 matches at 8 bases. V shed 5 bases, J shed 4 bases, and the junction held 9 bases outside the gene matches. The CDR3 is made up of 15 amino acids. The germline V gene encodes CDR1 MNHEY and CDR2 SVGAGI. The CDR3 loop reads CASSLGGGPGETQYF. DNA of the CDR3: TGTGCCAGCAGTCTCGGGGGGGGGCCGGGAGAGACCCAGTACTTC.

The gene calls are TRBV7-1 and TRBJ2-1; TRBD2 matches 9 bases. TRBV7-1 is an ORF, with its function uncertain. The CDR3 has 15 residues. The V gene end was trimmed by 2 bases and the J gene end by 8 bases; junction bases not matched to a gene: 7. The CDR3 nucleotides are TGTGCCAGCAGCTCATTAGCGGGAGAAATCCATGAGCAGTTCTTC. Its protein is CASSSLAGEIHEQFF.

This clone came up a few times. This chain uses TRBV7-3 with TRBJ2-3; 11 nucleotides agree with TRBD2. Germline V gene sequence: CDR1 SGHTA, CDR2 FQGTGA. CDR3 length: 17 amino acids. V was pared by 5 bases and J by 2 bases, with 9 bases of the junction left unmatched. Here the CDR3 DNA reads TGTGCCAGCAGCCACATCAGACTAGCGGGGACCACAGATACGCAGTATTTT. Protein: CASSHIRLAGTTDTQYF.

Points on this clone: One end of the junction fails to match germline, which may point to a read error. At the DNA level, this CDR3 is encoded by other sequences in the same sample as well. Here the CDR3 reads CAPSVVPAGDGGGTGELFF. DNA of the CDR3: TGCGCCCCCAGCGTAGTCCCCGCGGGAGATGGGGGGGGCACCGGGGAGCTGTTTTTT. The V and J genes are TRBV9 and TRBJ2-2; 7 bases line up with TRBD2. This CDR3 has 19 amino acids. The germline CDR1 and CDR2 sequences are SGDLS and YYNGEE.

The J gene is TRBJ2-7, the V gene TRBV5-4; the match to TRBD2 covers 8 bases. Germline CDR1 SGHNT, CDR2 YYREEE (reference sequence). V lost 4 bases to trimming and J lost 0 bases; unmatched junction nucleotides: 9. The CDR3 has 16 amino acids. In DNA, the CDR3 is TGTGCCAGCAGCAATAGCGGGATCTCTGTCTCCTACGAGCAGTACGTC. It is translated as CASSNSGISVSYEQYV.

CDR3 amino acids: CASSGSGTSGRDWETQYF. In nucleotides, the CDR3 is TGTGCCAGCAGTGGCTCCGGGACTAGCGGGAGGGACTGGGAGACCCAGTACTTC. The rearrangement joins TRBV6-1 to TRBJ2-5; 16 bases are a match to TRBD2. This CDR3 spans 18 amino acids. Losses at the gene ends were 4 bases for V and 5 bases for J; bases not matched to a gene: 10. The V gene's germline CDR1 is MNHNS and CDR2 SASEGT.

CDR3: CATRASRDSYEQYV. In DNA form, the CDR3 reads TGTGCCACCAGGGCCAGTCGGGACTCCTACGAGCAGTACGTC. The V and J genes are TRBV15 and TRBJ2-7; TRBD2 is a possible D gene (5 bases). This CDR3 has 14 amino acids. The ends were cut back, 6 bases at V and 0 bases at J, with 12 bases in the middle. CDR1 LNHNV and CDR2 YYDKDF come from the germline V gene (reference sequence).

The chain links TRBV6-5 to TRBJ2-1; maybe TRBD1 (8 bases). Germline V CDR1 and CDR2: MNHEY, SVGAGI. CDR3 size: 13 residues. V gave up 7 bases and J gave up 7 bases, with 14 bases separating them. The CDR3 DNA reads TGTGCCAGCACCTCACAGGGGGGGAATGAGCAGTTCTTC. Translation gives CASTSQGGNEQFF.

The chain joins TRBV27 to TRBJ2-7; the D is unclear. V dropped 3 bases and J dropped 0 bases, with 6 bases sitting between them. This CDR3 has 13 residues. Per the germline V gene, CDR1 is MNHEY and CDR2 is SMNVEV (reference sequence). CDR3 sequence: CASSLGYSYEQYF. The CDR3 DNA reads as TGTGCCAGCAGTTTGGGTTACTCCTACGAGCAGTACTTC.

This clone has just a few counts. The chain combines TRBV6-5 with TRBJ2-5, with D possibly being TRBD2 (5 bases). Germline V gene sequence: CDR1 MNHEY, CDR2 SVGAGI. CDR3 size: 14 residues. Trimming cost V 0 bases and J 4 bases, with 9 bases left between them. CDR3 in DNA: TGTGCCAGCAGTTACTCCTCGGAGGTAGAGACCCAGTACTTC. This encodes CASSYSSEVETQYF.

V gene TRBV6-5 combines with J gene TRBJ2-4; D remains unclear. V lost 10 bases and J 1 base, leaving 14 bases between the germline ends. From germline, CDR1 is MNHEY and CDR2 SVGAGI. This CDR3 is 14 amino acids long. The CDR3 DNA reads TGTGCCACCCATTGTGGCCGGGCCAAAAACATTCAGTACTTC. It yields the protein CATHCGRAKNIQYF.

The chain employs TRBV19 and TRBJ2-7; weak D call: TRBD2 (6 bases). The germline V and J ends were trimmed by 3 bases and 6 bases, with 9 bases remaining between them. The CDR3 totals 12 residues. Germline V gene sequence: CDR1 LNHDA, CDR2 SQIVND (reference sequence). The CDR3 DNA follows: TGTGCCAGTAGTATCGCGGGGCTCGAGCAGTACTTC. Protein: CASSIAGLEQYF.

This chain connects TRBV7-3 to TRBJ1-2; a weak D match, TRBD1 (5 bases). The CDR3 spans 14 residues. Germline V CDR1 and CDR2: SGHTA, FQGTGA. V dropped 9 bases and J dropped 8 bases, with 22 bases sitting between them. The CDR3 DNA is TGTGCCAGTGGCACACCTGGGGGAAATGGCGGCTACACCTTC. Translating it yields CASGTPGGNGGYTF.

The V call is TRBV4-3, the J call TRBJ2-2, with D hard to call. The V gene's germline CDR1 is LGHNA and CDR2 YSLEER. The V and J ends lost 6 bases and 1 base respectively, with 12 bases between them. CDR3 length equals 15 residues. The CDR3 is CASRVGFLNTGELFF. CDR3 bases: TGCGCCAGCAGAGTGGGGTTTTTGAACACCGGGGAGCTGTTTTTT.

The CDR3 reads CASSGNEQFF. CDR3 coding DNA: TGTGCCAGCAGTGGCAATGAGCAGTTCTTC. The chain couples TRBV2 to TRBJ2-1; no reliable D call. Germline V gene lookup returns CDR1 SNHLY and CDR2 FYNNEI. This CDR3 comprises 10 residues. V lost 4 bases to trimming and J lost 6 bases, with 1 base between them.

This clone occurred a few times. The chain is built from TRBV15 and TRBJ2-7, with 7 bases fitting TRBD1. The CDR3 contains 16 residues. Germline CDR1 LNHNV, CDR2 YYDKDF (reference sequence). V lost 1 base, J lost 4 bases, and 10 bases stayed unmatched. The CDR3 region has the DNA TGTGCCACCAGCAGAGCCAAGACAGGGTTGGGTTACGAGCAGTACGTC. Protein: CATSRAKTGLGYEQYV.

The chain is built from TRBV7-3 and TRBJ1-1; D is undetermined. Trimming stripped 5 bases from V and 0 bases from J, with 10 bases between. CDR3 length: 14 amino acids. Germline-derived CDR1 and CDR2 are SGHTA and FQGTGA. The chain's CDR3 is CASSRDGVNTEAFF. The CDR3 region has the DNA TGTGCCAGCAGCCGCGATGGGGTGAACACTGAAGCTTTCTTT.

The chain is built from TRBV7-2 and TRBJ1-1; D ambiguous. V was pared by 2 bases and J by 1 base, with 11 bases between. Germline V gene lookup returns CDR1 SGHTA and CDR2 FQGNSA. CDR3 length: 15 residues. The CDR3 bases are TGTGCCAGCAGCTTAAGTGAGGTTGGGAACACTGAAGCTTTCTTT. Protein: CASSLSEVGNTEAFF.

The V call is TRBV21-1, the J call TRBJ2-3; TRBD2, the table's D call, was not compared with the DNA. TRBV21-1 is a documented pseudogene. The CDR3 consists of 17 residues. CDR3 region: CASSKGTDQVCSDTQYF. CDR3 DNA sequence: TGTGCCAGCAGCAAAGGGACTGATCAGGTGTGCTCGGATACGCAGTATTTT.

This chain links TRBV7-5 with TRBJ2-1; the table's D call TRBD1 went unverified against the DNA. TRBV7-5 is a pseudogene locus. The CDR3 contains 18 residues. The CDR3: CASSLVFGTGRSYNEQFF. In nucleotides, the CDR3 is TGTGCCAGCAGCTTAGTTTTCGGGACAGGGCGATCCTACAATGAGCAGTTCTTC.